This T cell receptor (beta chain) emerged from a study of blood T cell repertoires in COVID-19. Study-wide background: T cells, B-cell-depleted T cells, or PBMCs provided the cDNA or gDNA that served as material.

Researchers sorted participants into cohorts using their self-reported clinical history. Recovery meant two consecutive negative NP/OP PCR tests, professional clearance, or resolved symptoms. In the original analysis: Reference gene primer amplification gave nucleated cell count estimates. Measured with immunoSEQ multiplex PCR; TCRdb has only the in-frame clones, and not every one. Clone size and the V and J calls come from that table; the DNA yielded D and trimming. The sample consists of more than 250,000 clones, roughly 85% of them appearing once. The sequence derives from a man aged 25-40 years who had recovered from COVID-19. Sequencing was done on a sample of PBMCs or T cells enriched from blood (not recorded which).

In nucleotides, the CDR3 is TGTGCCAGCAGCTTCCTAGCGGGGGATGAGCAGTTCTTC. This codes for CASSFLAGDEQFF. This chain connects TRBV11-3 to TRBJ2-1; 10 positions match TRBD2. This CDR3 is built from 13 residues. Germline CDR1 and CDR2: SGHNT and YENEEA. The junction had 1 base not matched to a gene; V was cut back by 3 bases and J by 8 bases.